This T cell receptor (beta chain) came from a study of shared clonotypes between healthy human individuals. Across the whole study: A couple of women and a few men aged 18 to 49 served as donors.

J was trimmed by 6 bases and V by 4 bases; bases with no gene match: 11. Germline V lookup: CDR1 SGHAT, CDR2 FQNNGV. The CDR3 length is 16 residues. Clones were sequenced by immunoSEQ multiplex PCR, and TCRdb holds only the in-frame ones, with some missing. Among 450,000 to 500,000 clones, roughly 80% were seen once, and the ten largest hold about 13%. The rearrangement uses TRBV11-2 and TRBJ2-1; 8 bases align to TRBD1. The receptor's source is a woman in her thirties or forties in good health. Some clones in this sample may be carry-over from other donors' samples. The sequencing input was PBMCs. The CDR3 DNA sequence: TGTGCCAGCAGCTACAGGACAGGGTTGGGGTCCAATGAGCAGTTCTTC. Translation gives CASSYRTGLGSNEQFF.